The clone carrying this TCR beta chain was observed a few times. The sample belongs to a study of PD-L1 blockade in urothelial cancer. Study at large: Blood samples contained a median approximately 140,000 T cells.

The protocol was immunoSEQ multiplex PCR, while the TCRdb copy is restricted to in-frame clones and leaves out a portion. This table holds 35,000 to 50,000 clones, under 90% found once. The time point: peripheral blood 6 weeks after treatment start. V was trimmed by 1 base and J by 3 bases, leaving 6 bases between them. From germline, CDR1 is GTSNPN and CDR2 SVGIG (reference sequence). The CDR3 sequence is 12 residues long. The gene calls are TRBV30 and TRBJ1-2; no clear D gene. Sample: PBMCs, taken around atezolizumab (anti-PD-L1) treatment. This TCR came from a man aged 55 to 70 with urothelial cancer. CDR3 sequence reads: CAWSETYYGYTF. Here the CDR3 DNA reads TGTGCCTGGAGTGAGACATACTATGGCTACACCTTC.